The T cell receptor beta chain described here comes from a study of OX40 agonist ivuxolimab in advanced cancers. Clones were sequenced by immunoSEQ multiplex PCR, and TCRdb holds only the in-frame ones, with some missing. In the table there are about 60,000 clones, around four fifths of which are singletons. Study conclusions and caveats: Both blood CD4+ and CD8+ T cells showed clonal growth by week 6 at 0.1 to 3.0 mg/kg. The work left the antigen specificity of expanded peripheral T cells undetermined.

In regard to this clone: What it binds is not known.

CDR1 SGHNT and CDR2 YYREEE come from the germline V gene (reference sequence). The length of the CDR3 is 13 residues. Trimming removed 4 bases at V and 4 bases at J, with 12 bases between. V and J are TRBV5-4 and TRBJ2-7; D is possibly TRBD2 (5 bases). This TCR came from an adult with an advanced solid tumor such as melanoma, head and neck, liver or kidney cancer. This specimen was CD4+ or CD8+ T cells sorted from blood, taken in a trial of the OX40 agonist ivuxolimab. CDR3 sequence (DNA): TGTGCCAGCAGCCCCGGGGAACCATACGAGCAGTACTTC. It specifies CASSPGEPYEQYF.